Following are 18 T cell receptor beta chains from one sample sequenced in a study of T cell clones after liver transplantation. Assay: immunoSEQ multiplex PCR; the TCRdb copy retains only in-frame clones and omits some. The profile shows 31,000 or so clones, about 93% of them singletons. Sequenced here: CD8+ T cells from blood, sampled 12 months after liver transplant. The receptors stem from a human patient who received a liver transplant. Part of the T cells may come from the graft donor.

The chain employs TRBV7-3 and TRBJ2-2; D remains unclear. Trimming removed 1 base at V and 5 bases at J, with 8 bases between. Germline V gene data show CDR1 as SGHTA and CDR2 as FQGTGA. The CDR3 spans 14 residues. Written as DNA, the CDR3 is TGTGCCAGCAGCTTAATCGAAGAGACCGGGGAGCTGTTTTTT. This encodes CASSLIEETGELFF.

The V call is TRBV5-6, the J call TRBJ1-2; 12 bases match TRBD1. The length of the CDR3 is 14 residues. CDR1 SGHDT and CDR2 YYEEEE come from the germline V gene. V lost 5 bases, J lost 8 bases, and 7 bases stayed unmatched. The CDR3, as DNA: TGTGCCAGCAGGGTAGGGACAGGGGGCTTGGGCTACACCTTC. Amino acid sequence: CASRVGTGGLGYTF.

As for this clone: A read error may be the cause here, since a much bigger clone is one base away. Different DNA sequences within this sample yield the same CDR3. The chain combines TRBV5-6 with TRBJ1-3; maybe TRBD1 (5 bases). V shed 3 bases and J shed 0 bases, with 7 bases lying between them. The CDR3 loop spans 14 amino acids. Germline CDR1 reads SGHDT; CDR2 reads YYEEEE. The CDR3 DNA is TGTGCCAGCAGCTCGGGGCACTCTGGAAACACCATATATTTT. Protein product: CASSSGHSGNTIYF.

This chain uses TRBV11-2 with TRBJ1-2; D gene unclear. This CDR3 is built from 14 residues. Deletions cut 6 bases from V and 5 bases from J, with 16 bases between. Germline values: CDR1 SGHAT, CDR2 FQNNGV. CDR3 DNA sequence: TGTGCCAGCAGGAGCGACGGTAGACTTTATGGCTACACCTTC. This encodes CASRSDGRLYGYTF. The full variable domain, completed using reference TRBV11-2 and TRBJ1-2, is EAGVAQSPRYKIIEKRQSVAFWCNPISGHATLYWYQQILGQGPKLLIQFQNNGVVDDSQLPKDRFSAERLKGVDSTLKIQPAKLEDSAVYLCASRSDGRLYGYTFGSGTRLTVV.

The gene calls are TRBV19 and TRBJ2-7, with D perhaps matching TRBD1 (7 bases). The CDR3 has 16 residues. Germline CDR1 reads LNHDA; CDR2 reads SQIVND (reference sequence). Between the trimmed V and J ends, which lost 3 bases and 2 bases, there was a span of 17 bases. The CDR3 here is CASSITEGAFAYEQYF. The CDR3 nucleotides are TGTGCCAGTAGTATCACGGAGGGGGCGTTTGCCTACGAGCAGTACTTC.

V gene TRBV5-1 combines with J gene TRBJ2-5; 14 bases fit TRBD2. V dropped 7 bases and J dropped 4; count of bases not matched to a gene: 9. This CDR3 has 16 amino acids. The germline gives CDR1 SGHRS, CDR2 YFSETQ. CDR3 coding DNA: TGCGCCAGCTACGGGGGACTAGCGGGAGATAGAGAGACCCAGTACTTC. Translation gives CASYGGLAGDRETQYF.

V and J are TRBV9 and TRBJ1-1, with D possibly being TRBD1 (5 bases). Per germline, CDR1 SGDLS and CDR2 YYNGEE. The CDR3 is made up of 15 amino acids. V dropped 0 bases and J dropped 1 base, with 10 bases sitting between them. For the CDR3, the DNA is TGTGCCAGCAGCGTAGAGCTGGGACCGAACACTGAAGCTTTCTTT. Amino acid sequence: CASSVELGPNTEAFF.

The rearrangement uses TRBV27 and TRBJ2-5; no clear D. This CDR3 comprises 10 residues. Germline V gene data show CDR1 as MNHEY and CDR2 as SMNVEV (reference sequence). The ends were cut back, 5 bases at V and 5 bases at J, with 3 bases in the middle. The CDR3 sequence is CASSAETQYF. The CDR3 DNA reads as TGTGCCAGCAGTGCGGAGACCCAGTACTTC.

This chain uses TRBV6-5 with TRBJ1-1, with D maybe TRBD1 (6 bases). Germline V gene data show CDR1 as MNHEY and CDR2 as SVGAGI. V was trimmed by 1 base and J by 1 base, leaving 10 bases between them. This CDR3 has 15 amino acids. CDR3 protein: CASSYWEGGNTEAFF. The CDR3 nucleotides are TGTGCCAGCAGTTACTGGGAGGGGGGGAACACTGAAGCTTTCTTT.

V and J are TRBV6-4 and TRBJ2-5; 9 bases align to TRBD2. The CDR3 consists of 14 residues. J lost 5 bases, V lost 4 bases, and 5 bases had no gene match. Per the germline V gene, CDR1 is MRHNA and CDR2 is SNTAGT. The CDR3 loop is CASSVAGGWETQYF. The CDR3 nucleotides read TGTGCCAGCAGTGTCGCGGGAGGGTGGGAGACCCAGTACTTC.

CDR3 nucleotide sequence: TGTGCCAGCAGTGACCCGGTACAGGGGGCCCCCTTCCAAGAGACCCAGTACTTC. Translation: CASSDPVQGAPFQETQYF. The chain recombines TRBV2 with TRBJ2-5; TRBD1 aligns across 9 bases. The CDR3 consists of 18 residues. Germline CDR1 reads SNHLY; CDR2 reads FYNNEI. With V trimmed by 3 bases and J by 1 base, 12 bases remained unmatched.

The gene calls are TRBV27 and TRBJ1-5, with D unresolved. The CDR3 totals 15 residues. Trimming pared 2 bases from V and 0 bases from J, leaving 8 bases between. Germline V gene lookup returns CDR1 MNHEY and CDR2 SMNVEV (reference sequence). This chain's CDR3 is CASSLLRTSNQPQHF. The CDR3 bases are TGTGCCAGCAGTTTACTAAGGACTAGCAATCAGCCCCAGCATTTT.

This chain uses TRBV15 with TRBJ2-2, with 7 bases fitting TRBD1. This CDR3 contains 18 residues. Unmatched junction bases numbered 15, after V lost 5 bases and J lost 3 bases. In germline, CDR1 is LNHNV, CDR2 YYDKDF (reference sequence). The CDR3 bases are TGTGCCACCAGCCAGGGGCTTTGGGGGCAGGGGGACACCGGGGAGCTGTTTTTT. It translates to CATSQGLWGQGDTGELFF.

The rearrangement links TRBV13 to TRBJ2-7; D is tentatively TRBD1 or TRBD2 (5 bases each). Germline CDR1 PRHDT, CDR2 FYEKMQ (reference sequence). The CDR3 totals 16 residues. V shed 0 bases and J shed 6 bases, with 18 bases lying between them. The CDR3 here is CASSLGNGTPFREQYF. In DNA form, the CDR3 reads TGTGCCAGCAGCTTAGGCAACGGGACGCCATTCCGCGAGCAGTACTTC.

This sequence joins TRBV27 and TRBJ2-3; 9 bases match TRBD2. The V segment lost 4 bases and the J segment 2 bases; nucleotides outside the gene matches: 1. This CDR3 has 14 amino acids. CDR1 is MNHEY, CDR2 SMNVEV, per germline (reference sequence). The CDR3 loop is CASSSSGITDTQYF. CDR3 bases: TGTGCCAGCAGTTCTAGCGGGATCACAGATACGCAGTATTTT.

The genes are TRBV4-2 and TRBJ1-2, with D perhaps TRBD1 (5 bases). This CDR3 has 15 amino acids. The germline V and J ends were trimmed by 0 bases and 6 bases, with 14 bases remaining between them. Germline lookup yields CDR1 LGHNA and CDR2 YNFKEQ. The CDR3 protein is CASSQDFLTDNGYTF. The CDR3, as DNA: TGTGCCAGCAGCCAAGATTTTTTGACAGATAATGGCTACACCTTC.

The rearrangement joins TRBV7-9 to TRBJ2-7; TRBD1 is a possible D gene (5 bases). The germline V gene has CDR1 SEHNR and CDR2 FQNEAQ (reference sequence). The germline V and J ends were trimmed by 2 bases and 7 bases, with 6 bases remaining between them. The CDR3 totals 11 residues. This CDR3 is CASSLKGEQYF. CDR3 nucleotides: TGTGCCAGCAGCTTAAAGGGGGAGCAGTACTTC.

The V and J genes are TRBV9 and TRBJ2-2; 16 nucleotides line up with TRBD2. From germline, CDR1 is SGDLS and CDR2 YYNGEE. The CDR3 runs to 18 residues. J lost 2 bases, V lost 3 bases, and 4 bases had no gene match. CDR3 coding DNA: TGTGCCAGCAGCGCAGGGACTAGCGGGAGGGCCAACACCGGGGAGCTGTTTTTT. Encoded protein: CASSAGTSGRANTGELFF.